This T cell receptor beta chain was documented in a study of T cells in localized non-small cell lung cancer. The CDR3 is 14 amino acids. V lost 2 bases and J lost 5, with 9 bases in between. Germline assignment: CDR1 MNHGY and CDR2 SAAAGT. Assay used: immunoSEQ multiplex PCR; TCRdb lists only in-frame clones, some missing. The sample lists 45,000 to 70,000 clones; 80% to 90% were seen once. Study-wide points: Across samples, adjacent lung featured a median around 56 of the top 100 tumor clones.

This clone was seen only once. What it recognizes is unknown. The sequencing here drew on peripheral blood, taken before any cancer treatment. The TCR originated in a woman aged 35-75 years with stage I lung adenocarcinoma. This rearrangement joins TRBV6-8 to TRBJ1-4; the D is unclear. Written as DNA, the CDR3 is TGTGCCAGCAGTTACATGGGGTCAAATGAAAAACTGTTTTTT. Translated, it gives CASSYMGSNEKLFF.